This T cell receptor beta chain was recorded in a study of OX40 agonist ivuxolimab in advanced cancers. About the full investigation: Ivuxolimab, which targeted the costimulatory receptor OX40 (CD134), was an agonistic, fully human IgG2 monoclonal antibody. Intravenous ivuxolimab was administered to patients every 2 weeks at six dose levels: 0.01, 0.1, 0.3, 1.5, 3 and 10 mg/kg. Of the approximately 50 dose-escalation patients, hepatocellular carcinoma was present in about 20, melanoma in around 15, renal cell carcinoma in 9 and head and neck cancer in 9. The dose-escalation cohort was about 87% male with a mean age of roughly 60 years, ranging from roughly 23 to 90. Patients were allowed to have had prior anti-PD-1, anti-PD-L1 or anti-CTLA-4 therapy, and roughly two fifths of the dose-escalation patients had been treated with checkpoint inhibitors. Three dose-escalation patients achieved partial responses, one with hepatocellular carcinoma and two with cutaneous melanoma. Peripheral TCRbeta sequencing was intended to test whether TCR sequence diversity was altered and clonal T-cell expansion was caused by ivuxolimab. The monotherapy dose-escalation portion (N of about 52 patients) of the phase I ivuxolimab trial is reported in the paper.

Patients with a history of autoimmune disease or receiving systemic immunosuppression were excluded from the trial. Peripheral blood for TCR sequencing was collected from all dose cohorts at baseline, on cycle 4 day 1, and on cycle 7 day 1. The samples were drawn from a first-in-human, open-label, multicenter phase I dose-escalation trial of ivuxolimab. Adults with locally advanced or metastatic melanoma, renal cell carcinoma, hepatocellular carcinoma or head and neck squamous cell carcinoma were enrolled in the trial. Before TCR sequencing, CD4+ and CD8+ T cells were separately sorted from peripheral blood. The CDR3 covers 14 residues, taking in both the cysteine and the phenylalanine. Of the read, only the CDR3 DNA is kept; its 42 bases are in frame from base 1. After removal of 5 bases from V and 6 bases from J, the junction retains 4 bases not matched to a gene. Sequences MNHNS (CDR1) and SASEGT (CDR2) are obtained from the germline V gene.

General study outcomes and caveats: After ivuxolimab, CD8+ T cells had more expanded clones than CD4+ T cells on average. The antigen specificity of the clonally expanded peripheral T cells was not determined. Low levels of normalized T-cell clonal expansion were also shown by some nonresponding patients. At doses of 0.1 to 3.0 mg/kg, clonal expansion of both CD4+ and CD8+ T cells in blood was seen between baseline and week 6. In partial responders in the 0.1-3.0 mg/kg groups, normalized peripheral clonal expansion was found to be among the lowest, especially among CD8+ T cells.

This clone appeared a single time. Its antigen remains unidentified. Base qualities are missing; no much larger clone stands one base away. For sequencing of the TCRbeta CDR3 region, genomic DNA was extracted from the sorted cells. The immunoSEQ Assay was used for sequencing of TCRbeta CDR3 regions. As stored in TCRdb, this immuneACCESS dataset retains in-frame rearrangements with V and J assigned. A fraction of the clones does not appear; measured against another copy, unresolved V genes explain less than half of the discrepancy, and the remainder lacks a known reason. The sample table records approximately 65,000 clones; about nine tenths of these occur just once. The top ten clones comprise 0.38% of the sample.

The clonotype was recovered from an adult with an advanced solid tumor such as melanoma, head and neck, liver or kidney cancer. Source: CD4+ or CD8+ T cells sorted from blood, taken in a trial of the OX40 agonist ivuxolimab. This receptor chain uses TRBV6-1 and TRBJ1-6; TRBD1 agrees with 7 junctional bases. The DNA sequence is as follows: TGTGCCAGCAGTCCCGGGACAGTTAATTCACCCCTCCACTTT. It translates as CASSPGTVNSPLHF.